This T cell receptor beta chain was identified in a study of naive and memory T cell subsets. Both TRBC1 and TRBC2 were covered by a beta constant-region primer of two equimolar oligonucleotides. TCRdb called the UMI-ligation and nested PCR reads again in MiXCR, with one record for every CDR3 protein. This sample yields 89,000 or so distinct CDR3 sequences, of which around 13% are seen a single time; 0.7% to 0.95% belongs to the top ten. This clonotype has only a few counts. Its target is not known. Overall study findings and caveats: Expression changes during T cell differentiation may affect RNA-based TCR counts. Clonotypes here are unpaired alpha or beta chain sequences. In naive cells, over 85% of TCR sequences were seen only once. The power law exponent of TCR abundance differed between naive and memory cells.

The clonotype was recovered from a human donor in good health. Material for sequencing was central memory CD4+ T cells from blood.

CDR3 loop: CASRYTRTGGDEQYF. The CDR3 nucleotides are TGTGCCAGCCGTTACACTCGGACAGGGGGCGACGAGCAGTACTTC. This chain connects TRBV19 to TRBJ2-7; 11 nucleotides match TRBD1. This CDR3 is 15 amino acids long. Trimming took 9 bases from V and 5 from J; bases not matched to a gene: 12. Germline values: CDR1 LNHDA, CDR2 SQIVND (reference sequence). Full variable domain (remainder filled in from reference TRBV19 and TRBJ2-7): DGGITQSPKYLFRKEGQNVTLSCEQNLNHDAMYWYRQDPGQGLRLIYYSQIVNDFQKGDIAEGYSVSREKKESFPLTVTSAQKNPTAFYLCASRYTRTGGDEQYFGPGTRLTVT.